This T cell receptor (beta chain) was recorded in a study of neurological immune-mediated disorders. Study findings and constraints: The greatest TCR clonal expansion appeared in HTLV-1-associated myelopathy and the smallest, falling below healthy controls, in multiple sclerosis.

The V gene lost 5 bases and the J gene lost 0 bases, with 11 bases spanning the gap. The CDR3 spans 15 residues. Looked up from germline, CDR1 is SGHTA and CDR2 is FQGNSA. The unsorted libraries were produced from 2 million PBMCs held at -80 C. The cDNA came from 5'RACE, which used 10-nucleotide random UMIs. Whenever a sequencing run was performed, it yielded over 180 million TCR-beta sequences from 15-18 subjects. TCRdb ran MiXCR on the 5' RACE reads and lists one entry per CDR3 protein. The sample consists of about 57,000 distinct CDR3 sequences, more than 9.5% of them appearing once. The table lists this clonotype with many counts. What it binds is not known.

The clonotype comes from a woman aged 55-69 years with HTLV-1-associated myelopathy (HAM/TSP). Material: PBMCs. The chain combines TRBV7-2 with TRBJ2-1; D is unclear. DNA for the CDR3: TGTGCCAGCAGCCGACCCGGGCGCTCCTACAATGAGCAGTTCTTC. Its protein is CASSRPGRSYNEQFF.